This is a list of T cell receptor beta chains from one sample in a study of blood T cell repertoires in COVID-19. Produced via immunoSEQ multiplex PCR; TCRdb's table is partial and in-frame only. Here the sample spans approximately 500,000 clones, over 75% being singletons. The sequenced sample was peripheral blood. The receptors stem from a human donor in a cohort sampled during active COVID-19. Both conserved end residues are part of each CDR3.

V gene,J gene,CDR3 protein
TRBV12-5,TRBJ2-1,CASGSSGSGNEQFF
TRBV27,TRBJ1-5,CASGTGPSNQPQHF
TRBV7-3,TRBJ2-3,CASSQTDTQYF
TRBV30,TRBJ2-7,CACHPGQGSYEQYF
TRBV28,TRBJ2-5,CASNDRDRVIETQYF
TRBV27,TRBJ2-2,CASSLSGYNTGELFF
TRBV28,TRBJ2-5,CASGGLAGGVGTQYF
TRBV9,TRBJ2-3,CASSVGGARTDTQYF
TRBV10-3,TRBJ1-3,CAISVAGYTGNTIYF
TRBV6-2/TRBV6-3,TRBJ2-3,CASSYSFRSDTQYF
TRBV6-5,TRBJ1-2,CASRALGTGAGYTF
TRBV3-1/TRBV3-2,TRBJ1-2,CASSQSGTAALNGYTF
TRBV6-4,TRBJ1-1,CASSDSSQGNTEAFF
TRBV18,TRBJ2-2,CASSPRQNTGELFF
TRBV12-3/TRBV12-4,TRBJ1-2,CASSPDRGGGYTF
TRBV29-1,TRBJ2-7,CSVERGSDEQYF
TRBV5-6,TRBJ1-3,CASSLLPGFSGNTIYF
TRBV30,TRBJ1-5,CAWSDTSNQPQHF
TRBV28,TRBJ1-5,CASSSGQYNQPQHF
TRBV25-1,TRBJ1-2,CASSDPKTGYYGYTF
TRBV7-9,TRBJ1-1,CASSSPPATGMNTEAFF
TRBV28,TRBJ2-7,CASSSERYEQYF
TRBV5-1,TRBJ1-1,CASSFGQGGGNTEAFF
TRBV5-1,TRBJ2-7,CASSPQAGANYEQYF
TRBV12-3/TRBV12-4,TRBJ2-3,CASRDTRTDTQYF
TRBV6-5,TRBJ2-7,CASSSRLAGGIYEQYF
TRBV7-2,TRBJ2-3,CASSPLAVAGRSTDTQYF
TRBV5-6,TRBJ2-5,CASSTGLEFSETQYF
TRBV4-3,TRBJ2-2,CASSQDPAGGPGGELFF
TRBV7-7,TRBJ2-6,CASSLGGAGANVLTF
TRBV6-6,TRBJ2-7,CASSRPGTGVSYEQYF
TRBV7-8,TRBJ2-1,CASSPGLSGLAGDYNEQFF
TRBV4-2,TRBJ2-1,CASSQEGTNNEQFF
TRBV30,TRBJ1-2,CAWNKILSGTDGYTF
TRBV2,TRBJ1-1,CASSGGAVFEAFF
TRBV6-5,TRBJ1-2,CASSPGQSFYGYTF
TRBV7-9,TRBJ1-1,CASSLERGTEAFF
TRBV28,TRBJ2-4,CASSAGEVIKNIQYF
TRBV5-1,TRBJ2-7,CASSRGTRSYEQYF
TRBV3-1/TRBV3-2,TRBJ1-2,CASSLRQGEGGYTF
TRBV19,TRBJ2-7,CASSKPGQGTYEQYF
TRBV19,TRBJ1-1,CASKDIMNTEAFF
TRBV24-1,TRBJ2-7,CATSDPGTSGYEQYF
TRBV12-3/TRBV12-4,TRBJ2-7,CASSLTSGYEQYF
TRBV7-2,TRBJ2-4,CASSPGTSGLLAKNIQYF
TRBV4-1,TRBJ2-1,CASSQGTSGTYNEQFF
TRBV30,TRBJ1-2,CAWKYRDRGYGYTF
TRBV3-1/TRBV3-2,TRBJ1-1,CASSQGTGRGTEAFF
TRBV3-1/TRBV3-2,TRBJ1-1,CASSSGAEAFF
TRBV7-9,TRBJ1-5,CASNSGGGNQPQHF
TRBV20-1,TRBJ2-1,CSASLRTSWFDNEQFF
TRBV18,TRBJ1-6,CASSPDRGLNSPLHF
TRBV7-6,TRBJ2-1,CASSLAPSGRTNEQFF
TRBV2,TRBJ1-5,CASSYERGTEPQHF
TRBV3-1/TRBV3-2,TRBJ2-3,CASSHRTGDADTQYF
TRBV19,TRBJ1-2,CSDPRDWTSPYGYTF
TRBV24-1,TRBJ2-5,CATSETGGKRGETQYF
TRBV30,TRBJ2-3,CAWSSSGRVTDTQYF
TRBV30,TRBJ1-4,CAWSPSGEKLFF
TRBV6-5,TRBJ1-6,CASRKDRGGSPLHF